This T cell receptor (beta chain) originates from a study of cytomegalovirus exposure and HLA in healthy donors. About the research overall: A prior analysis found about 110 million unique TCR beta sequences from 170 million or so T cells. General observations from the study: Later analysis identified a missense DCLRE1C variant that was linked to TCR beta V- and J-gene trimming. The listing of roughly 160 TCR beta chains classed them as cytomegalovirus-associated. A highly shared variant cluster was judged a likely technical artifact.

The PCR ran on 60 Vbeta and 13 Jbeta primers. The data were produced by immunoSEQ multiplex PCR, yet TCRdb's version contains in-frame clones alone and is incomplete. The data contain approximately 170,000 clones, 65% to 70% of them singletons. The germline V and J ends were trimmed by 1 base and 0 bases, with 16 bases remaining between them. The CDR3 extends over 19 amino acids. Per the germline V gene, CDR1 is MNHNS and CDR2 is SASEGT. As concerns this clone: Its matching antigen is unknown.

The chain employs TRBV6-1 and TRBJ2-6; weak D call: TRBD2 (7 bases). The source of this sequence is a woman aged 18-29 years in good health and CMV-seropositive. The sequenced sample consisted of PBMCs. CDR3 loop: CASSEGGGRHSSGANVLTF. CDR3 coding DNA: TGTGCCAGCAGTGAAGGGGGGGGCCGCCACTCCTCTGGGGCCAACGTCCTGACTTTC.